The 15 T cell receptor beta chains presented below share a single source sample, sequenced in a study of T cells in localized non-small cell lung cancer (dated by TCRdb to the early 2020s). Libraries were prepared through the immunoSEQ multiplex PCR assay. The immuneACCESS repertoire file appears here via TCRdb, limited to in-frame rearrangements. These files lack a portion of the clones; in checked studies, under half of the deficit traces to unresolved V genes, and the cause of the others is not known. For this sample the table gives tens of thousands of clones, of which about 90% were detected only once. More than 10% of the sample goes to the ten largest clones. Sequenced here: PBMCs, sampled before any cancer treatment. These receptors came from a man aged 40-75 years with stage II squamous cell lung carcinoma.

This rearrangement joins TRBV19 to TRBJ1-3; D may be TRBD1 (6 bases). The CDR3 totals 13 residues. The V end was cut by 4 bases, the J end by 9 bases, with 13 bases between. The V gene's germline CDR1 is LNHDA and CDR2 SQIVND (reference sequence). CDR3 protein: CASSSRGGGTIYF. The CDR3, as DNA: TGTGCCAGTAGTAGCAGGGGCGGTGGCACCATATATTTT.

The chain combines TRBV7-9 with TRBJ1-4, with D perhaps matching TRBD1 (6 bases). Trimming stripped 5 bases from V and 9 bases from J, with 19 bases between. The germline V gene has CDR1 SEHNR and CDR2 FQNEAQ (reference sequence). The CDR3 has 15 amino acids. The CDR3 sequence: CASSQTKQGLQKLFF. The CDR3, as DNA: TGTGCCAGCAGCCAAACTAAACAGGGTTTGCAAAAACTGTTTTTT.

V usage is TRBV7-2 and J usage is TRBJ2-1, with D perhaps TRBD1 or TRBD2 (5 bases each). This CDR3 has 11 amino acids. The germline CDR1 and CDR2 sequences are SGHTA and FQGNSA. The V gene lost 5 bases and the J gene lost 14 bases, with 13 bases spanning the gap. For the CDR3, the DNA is TGTGCCAGCAGCCCGGGACCGAGGAAGTTCTTC. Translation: CASSPGPRKFF.

The CDR3 region is CASSADHGGRQYF. CDR3 nucleotide sequence: TGTGCCAGCAGCGCGGATCACGGGGGGCGGCAGTACTTC. V and J are TRBV5-4 and TRBJ2-7; a possible D gene is TRBD2 (7 bases). Trimming pared 4 bases from V and 9 bases from J, leaving 17 bases between. The CDR3 runs 13 residues. Germline CDR1 and CDR2: SGHNT and YYREEE (reference sequence).

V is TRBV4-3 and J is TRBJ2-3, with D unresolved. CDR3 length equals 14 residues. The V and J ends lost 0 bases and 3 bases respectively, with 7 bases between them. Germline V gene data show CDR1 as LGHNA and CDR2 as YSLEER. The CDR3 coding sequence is TGCGCCAGCAGCCAAGAGCTAGATACAGATACGCAGTATTTT. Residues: CASSQELDTDTQYF.

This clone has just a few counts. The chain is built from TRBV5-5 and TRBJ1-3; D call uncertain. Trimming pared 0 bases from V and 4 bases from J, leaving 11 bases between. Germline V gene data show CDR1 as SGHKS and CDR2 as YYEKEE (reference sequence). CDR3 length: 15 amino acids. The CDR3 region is CASSLAGKIGNTIYF. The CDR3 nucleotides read TGTGCCAGCAGCTTGGCCGGGAAGATAGGAAACACCATATATTTT. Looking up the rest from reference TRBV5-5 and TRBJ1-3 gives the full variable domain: DAGVTQSPTHLIKTRGQQVTLRCSPISGHKSVSWYQQVLGQGPQFIFQYYEKEERGRGNFPDRFSARQFPNYSSELNVNALLLGDSALYLCASSLAGKIGNTIYFGEGSWLTVV.

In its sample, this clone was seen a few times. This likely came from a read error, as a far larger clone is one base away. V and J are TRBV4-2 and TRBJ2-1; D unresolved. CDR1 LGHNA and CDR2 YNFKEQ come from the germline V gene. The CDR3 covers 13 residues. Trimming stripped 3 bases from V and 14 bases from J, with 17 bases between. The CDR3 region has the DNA TGTGCCAGCAGCCACCCCTACGGCGTAGTTGAGTTCTTC. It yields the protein CASSHPYGVVEFF.

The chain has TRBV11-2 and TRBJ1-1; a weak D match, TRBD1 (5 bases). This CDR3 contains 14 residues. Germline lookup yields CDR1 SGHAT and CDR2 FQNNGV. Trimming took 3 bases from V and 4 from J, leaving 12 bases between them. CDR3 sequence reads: CASSFRREGTEAFF. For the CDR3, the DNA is TGTGCCAGCAGCTTTCGCAGGGAAGGCACTGAAGCTTTCTTT. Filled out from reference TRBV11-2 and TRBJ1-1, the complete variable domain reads EAGVAQSPRYKIIEKRQSVAFWCNPISGHATLYWYQQILGQGPKLLIQFQNNGVVDDSQLPKDRFSAERLKGVDSTLKIQPAKLEDSAVYLCASSFRREGTEAFFGQGTRLTVV.

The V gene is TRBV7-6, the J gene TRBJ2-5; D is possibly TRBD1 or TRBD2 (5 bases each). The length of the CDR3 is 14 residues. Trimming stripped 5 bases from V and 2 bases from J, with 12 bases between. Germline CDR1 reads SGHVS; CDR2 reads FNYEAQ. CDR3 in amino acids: CASSPGAGQETQYF. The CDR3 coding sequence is TGTGCCAGCAGCCCCGGGGCCGGGCAAGAGACCCAGTACTTC.

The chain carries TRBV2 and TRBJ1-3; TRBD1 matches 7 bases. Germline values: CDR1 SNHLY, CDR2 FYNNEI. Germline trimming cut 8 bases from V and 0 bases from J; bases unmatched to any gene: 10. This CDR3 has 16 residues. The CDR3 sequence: CASSWGTASSGNTIYF. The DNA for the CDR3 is TGTGCCAGCTCCTGGGGGACAGCGAGCTCTGGAAACACCATATATTTT.

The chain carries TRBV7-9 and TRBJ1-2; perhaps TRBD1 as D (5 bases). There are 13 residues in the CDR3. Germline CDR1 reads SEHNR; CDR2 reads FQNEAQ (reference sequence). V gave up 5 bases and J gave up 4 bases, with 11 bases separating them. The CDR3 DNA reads TGTGCCAGCAGCCCCAGTCAGGGCTATGGCTACACCTTC. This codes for CASSPSQGYGYTF. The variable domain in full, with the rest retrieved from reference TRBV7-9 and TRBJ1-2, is DTGVSQNPRHKITKRGQNVTFRCDPISEHNRLYWYRQTLGQGPEFLTYFQNEAQLEKSRLLSDRFSAERPKGSFSTLEIQRTEQGDSAMYLCASSPSQGYGYTFGSGTRLTVV.

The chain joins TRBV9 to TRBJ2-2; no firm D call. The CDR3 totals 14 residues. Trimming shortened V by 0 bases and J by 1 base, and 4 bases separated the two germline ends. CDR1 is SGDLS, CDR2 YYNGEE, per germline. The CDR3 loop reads CASSVGGNTGELFF. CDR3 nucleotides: TGTGCCAGCAGCGTAGGCGGGAACACCGGGGAGCTGTTTTTT.

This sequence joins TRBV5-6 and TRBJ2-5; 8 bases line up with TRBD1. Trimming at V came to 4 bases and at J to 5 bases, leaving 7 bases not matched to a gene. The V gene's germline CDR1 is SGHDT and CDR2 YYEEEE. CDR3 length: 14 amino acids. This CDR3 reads CASSGRTGRETQYF. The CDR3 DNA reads TGTGCCAGCAGCGGGCGGACAGGGCGTGAGACCCAGTACTTC.

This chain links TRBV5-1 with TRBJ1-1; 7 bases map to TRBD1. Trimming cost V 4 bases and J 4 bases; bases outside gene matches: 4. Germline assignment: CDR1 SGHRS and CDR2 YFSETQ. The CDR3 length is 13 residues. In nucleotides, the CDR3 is TGCGCCAGCAGCCCAGGGGGTAGCACTGAAGCTTTCTTT. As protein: CASSPGGSTEAFF. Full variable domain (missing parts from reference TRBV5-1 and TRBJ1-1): KAGVTQTPRYLIKTRGQQVTLSCSPISGHRSVSWYQQTPGQGLQFLFEYFSETQRNKGNFPGRFSGRQFSNSRSEMNVSTLELGDSALYLCASSPGGSTEAFFGQGTRLTVV.

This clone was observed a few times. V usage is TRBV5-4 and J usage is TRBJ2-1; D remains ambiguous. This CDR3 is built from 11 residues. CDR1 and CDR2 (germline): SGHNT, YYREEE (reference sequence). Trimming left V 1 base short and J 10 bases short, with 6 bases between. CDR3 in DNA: TGTGCCAGCAGCTTGATGGAAGAGCAGTTCTTC. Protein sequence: CASSLMEEQFF.